The clone carrying this TCR beta chain appeared a single time. No antigen is known for it. V was clipped by 5 bases and J by 2 bases, with 17 bases between them. The CDR3 runs 16 residues. Per germline, CDR1 MDHEN and CDR2 SYDVKM. Clones were read by immunoSEQ multiplex PCR, and TCRdb kept only the in-frame ones, dropping some. The top ten hold around 1.7% of the sample, which has about 2.2 million clones, over 85% seen once. These data belong to a study of shared clonotypes between healthy human individuals. On the study more broadly: Researchers assigned three CD4 naive, three CD4 memory, two CD8 naive and one CD8 memory plate to each donor.

Findings of the study overall: Shared clonotypes across all four donors exceeded non-shared ones in generation probability.

CD45RO-negative cells were positively selected for CCR7, leaving out terminally differentiated effector memory CD45RA+ cells. The sample was naive CD8+ T cells from PBMCs. This chain joins TRBV28 and TRBJ2-3, with no clear D. This clonotype originated in a man in his late teens or twenties in good health. Some clones in this sample may be carry-over from other donors' samples. The CDR3 coding sequence is TGTGCCAGCAGTCTCCGCGGCATAGCCAACACAGATACGCAGTATTTT. As protein: CASSLRGIANTDTQYF.